Listed here are 22 T cell receptor beta chains from one sample, sequenced in a study of vaccination and CD4 T cells after COVID-19. The treatment was: approximately nine-day PBMC culture with coronavirus spike peptide pools or control peptides (ViraFEST assay). CD4+ T cells that had been cultured provided DNA sequenced with the Oncomine TCR Beta short-read assay. MiXCR, run by TCRdb on the PCR reads, gives a single entry per CDR3 protein. The sample has 15,000 to 20,000 distinct CDR3 sequences; more than 55% are singletons. Antigens of these TCRs are unknown. The sequencing here drew on CD4+ T cells from blood, cultured in vitro, taken before SARS-CoV-2 vaccination. These receptor sequences come from a human donor who had recovered from COVID-19.

This clonotype was counted a few times. The chain uses TRBV27 and TRBJ2-5; D not resolved. This CDR3 comprises 13 residues. Germline assignment: CDR1 MNHEY and CDR2 SMNVEV (reference sequence). V was pared by 6 bases and J by 1 base, with 9 bases between. The CDR3 coding sequence is TGTGCCAGCAGCTCTGTGTTCCAAGAGACCCAGTACTTC. Protein sequence: CASSSVFQETQYF.

J is TRBJ2-5 and V is TRBV2; D is perhaps TRBD1 (6 bases). V lost 4 bases to trimming and J lost 4 bases, with 10 bases between them. Germline V gene lookup returns CDR1 SNHLY and CDR2 FYNNEI. The CDR3 sequence is 13 residues long. CDR3 coding DNA: TGTGCCAGCAGTGTTCCAGGGGCAGAGACCCAGTACTTC. It translates to CASSVPGAETQYF.

The chain joins TRBV29-1 to TRBJ2-5, with D possibly TRBD2 on 5 matching bases. This CDR3 is built from 13 residues. The V gene's germline CDR1 is SQVTM and CDR2 ANQGSEA. Trimming took 7 bases from V and 3 from J, leaving 15 bases between them. CDR3 sequence (DNA): TGCAGCGCCCTCGAGGGAAGGGAAGAGACCCAGTACTTC. Translating gives CSALEGREETQYF.

This clonotype came up a few times. The chain links TRBV20-1 to TRBJ2-5; D gene uncertain. Germline V gene data show CDR1 as DFQATT and CDR2 as SNEGSKA (reference sequence). Trimming shortened V by 0 bases and J by 6 bases, and 23 bases separated the two germline ends. There are 17 residues in the CDR3. The CDR3 region is CSARDRFGFLSAKTQYF. The CDR3 DNA reads as TGCAGTGCTAGAGATCGCTTTGGGTTCCTCTCGGCGAAGACCCAGTACTTC.

The chain combines TRBV7-2 with TRBJ2-3; TRBD1 or TRBD2 may be the D gene (5 bases each). CDR3 size: 13 residues. V lost 5 bases to trimming and J lost 4 bases, with 10 bases between them. The germline gives CDR1 SGHTA, CDR2 FQGNSA. The CDR3 DNA reads as TGTGCCAGCAGCACCGGGGCCCCAGATACGCAGTATTTT. Translating gives CASSTGAPDTQYF.

The chain joins TRBV7-2 to TRBJ2-1; 12 nucleotides match TRBD2. Germline loops: CDR1 SGHTA, CDR2 FQGNSA. CDR3 size: 14 residues. With V trimmed by 3 bases and J by 13 bases, 7 bases remained unmatched. The CDR3, as DNA: TGTGCCAGCAGCTTCGCTAGCGGGAGGGCCCTTCAGTTCTTC. Translated: CASSFASGRALQFF.

V usage is TRBV4-2 and J usage is TRBJ2-7; D is possibly TRBD1 (6 bases). Between the trimmed V and J ends, which lost 4 bases and 5 bases, there was a span of 15 bases. This CDR3 has 14 residues. Germline assignment: CDR1 LGHNA and CDR2 YNFKEQ. CDR3 protein: CASSPNRDTHEQYF. CDR3 in DNA: TGTGCCAGCAGCCCAAACCGGGACACCCACGAGCAGTACTTC.

There are a few counts of this clonotype. V usage is TRBV7-9 and J usage is TRBJ2-5; maybe TRBD1 (7 bases). Germline CDR1 SEHNR, CDR2 FQNEAQ (reference sequence). The ends were cut back, 6 bases at V and 0 bases at J, with 11 bases in the middle. The CDR3 spans 14 residues. In DNA, the CDR3 is TGTGCCAGCAGGGAGGGACAGAACCAAGAGACCCAGTACTTC. Translated, it gives CASREGQNQETQYF.

For the CDR3, the DNA is TGCAGTGCTAGCGAAACGACTAGCGGCACAGATACGCAGTATTTT. This translates into CSASETTSGTDTQYF. The V and J genes are TRBV20-1 and TRBJ2-3; 8 nucleotides agree with TRBD2. The CDR3 has 15 amino acids. Germline V gene lookup returns CDR1 DFQATT and CDR2 SNEGSKA (reference sequence). Unmatched junction bases numbered 6, after V lost 3 bases and J lost 1 base.

This chain joins TRBV19 and TRBJ1-2; D gene uncertain. Germline CDR1 LNHDA, CDR2 SQIVND (reference sequence). CDR3 length equals 11 residues. The ends were cut back, 6 bases at V and 8 bases at J, with 10 bases in the middle. The CDR3 DNA reads as TGTGCCAGTAGAAACAGTTTCGGCTACACCTTC. Translation gives CASRNSFGYTF.

The chain uses TRBV7-3 and TRBJ1-1, with no clear D. This CDR3 comprises 13 residues. V lost 4 bases to trimming and J lost 1 base, with 7 bases between them. Germline CDR1 and CDR2: SGHTA and FQGTGA. CDR3 sequence (DNA): TGTGCCAGCAGCTCAAGACAGAACACTGAAGCTTTCTTT. Amino acids: CASSSRQNTEAFF.

The gene calls are TRBV20-1 and TRBJ2-2; 15 bases fit TRBD2. Germline V gene lookup returns CDR1 DFQATT and CDR2 SNEGSKA (reference sequence). This CDR3 is 17 amino acids long. Germline trimming cut 7 bases from V and 1 base from J; bases unmatched to any gene: 7. The CDR3, as DNA: TGCAGTGTCGTCCCGGGACTAGCGGGAGGGAACACCGGGGAGCTGTTTTTT. The encoded protein is CSVVPGLAGGNTGELFF.

The chain combines TRBV20-1 with TRBJ2-7; 10 bases match TRBD2. V was clipped by 1 base and J by 2 bases; unmatched bases: 8. CDR1 is DFQATT and CDR2 is SNEGSKA in the germline V gene (reference sequence). The CDR3 contains 16 residues. CDR3 DNA: TGCAGTGCTAGAGGCGACTTAGCGGGAGGTGCCTACGAGCAGTACTTC. Amino acids: CSARGDLAGGAYEQYF.

This clonotype was seen a few times. V gene TRBV27 combines with J gene TRBJ1-2, with a tentative D call TRBD1 (6 bases). This CDR3 has 12 residues. Trimming removed 5 bases at V and 2 bases at J, with 6 bases between. The germline V gene has CDR1 MNHEY and CDR2 SMNVEV (reference sequence). The CDR3 sequence: CASSGQNYGYTF. Written as DNA, the CDR3 is TGTGCCAGCAGTGGACAGAACTATGGCTACACCTTC.

This rearrangement joins TRBV28 to TRBJ1-2; tentatively, D is TRBD1 (5 bases). V gave up 7 bases and J gave up 4 bases, with 13 bases separating them. Germline V CDR1 and CDR2: MDHEN, SYDVKM. The CDR3 length is 13 residues. DNA of the CDR3: TGTGCCAGCACTTGGGGGGACGGCTATGGCTACACCTTC. This translates into CASTWGDGYGYTF.

This clonotype was seen only a few times. This chain uses TRBV5-6 with TRBJ1-5, with D possibly TRBD1 on 5 matching bases. Germline CDR1 reads SGHDT; CDR2 reads YYEEEE. The CDR3 is 15 amino acids. The V end was cut by 3 bases, the J end by 1 base, with 11 bases between. In DNA form, the CDR3 reads TGTGCCAGCAGCTCCGGGACGGGAAGCAATCAGCCCCAGCATTTT. It encodes CASSSGTGSNQPQHF.

V is TRBV12-3 or TRBV12-4 and J is TRBJ2-3, with TRBD2 as a possible D gene (5 bases). The CDR3 length is 15 residues. The germline V and J ends were trimmed by 5 bases and 0 bases, with 12 bases remaining between them. Here the CDR3 reads CASSRLSSSTDTQYF. As DNA, the CDR3 is TGTGCCAGCAGTAGACTATCCTCTAGCACAGATACGCAGTATTTT.

The sample holds a few counts of this clonotype. V gene TRBV20-1 combines with J gene TRBJ1-5, with 8 nucleotides matching TRBD1. The germline V gene encodes CDR1 DFQATT and CDR2 SNEGSKA (reference sequence). CDR3 length: 21 amino acids. V lost 1 base to trimming and J lost 3 bases; unmatched junction nucleotides: 23. This CDR3 is CSARVLLGKDREGAPNQPQHF. CDR3 nucleotides: TGCAGTGCTAGAGTACTACTGGGTAAGGACAGGGAAGGGGCCCCCAATCAGCCCCAGCATTTT.

This clonotype was counted only a few times. V is TRBV20-1 and J is TRBJ2-3, with 7 bases fitting TRBD1. The germline gives CDR1 DFQATT, CDR2 SNEGSKA (reference sequence). This CDR3 comprises 16 residues. With V trimmed by 2 bases and J by 3 bases, 11 bases remained unmatched. CDR3 protein: CSARTPGQRGTDTQYF. CDR3 DNA sequence: TGCAGTGCTAGAACACCGGGACAGAGGGGGACAGATACGCAGTATTTT.

This clonotype occurred once. The rearrangement links TRBV21-1 to TRBJ1-1. TRBV21-1 is an annotated pseudogene. This CDR3 has 14 amino acids. The DNA of the CDR3 is TGTGCCAGCAGCGAAGACAGCAAGAACACTGAAGCTTTCTTT. Its translation is CASSEDSKNTEAFF.

This clonotype was detected a few times. This sequence joins TRBV7-2 and TRBJ2-3; 7 bases are shared with TRBD2. The junction had 5 bases not matched to a gene; V was cut back by 5 bases and J by 3 bases. CDR3 length: 14 residues. CDR1 is SGHTA and CDR2 is FQGNSA in the germline V gene. The CDR3 protein is CASSTRTRTDTQYF. The CDR3 region has the DNA TGTGCCAGCAGCACGAGGACTAGAACAGATACGCAGTATTTT.

The V gene is TRBV10-3, the J gene TRBJ2-5, with 10 positions matching TRBD1. Trimming removed 2 bases from V and 1 base from J; junction bases left unmatched: 4. Germline V lookup: CDR1 ENHRY, CDR2 SYGVKD. This CDR3 has 16 amino acids. For the CDR3, the DNA is TGTGCCATCAGTGAGGGACAGGGGGGAATCCAAGAGACCCAGTACTTC. Amino acid sequence: CAISEGQGGIQETQYF.